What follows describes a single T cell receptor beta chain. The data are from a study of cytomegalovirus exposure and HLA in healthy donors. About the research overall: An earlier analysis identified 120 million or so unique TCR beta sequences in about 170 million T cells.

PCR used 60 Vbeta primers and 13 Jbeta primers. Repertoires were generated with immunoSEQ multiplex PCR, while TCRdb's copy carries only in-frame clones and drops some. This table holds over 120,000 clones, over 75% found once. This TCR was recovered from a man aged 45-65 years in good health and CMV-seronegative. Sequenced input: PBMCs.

The CDR3 DNA reads TGTGCCAGCAGCCCAGGGACAGATACGCAGTATTTT. Its translation is CASSPGTDTQYF. The chain couples TRBV7-9 to TRBJ2-3; D is perhaps TRBD1 (5 bases). The CDR3 contains 12 residues. Per germline, CDR1 SEHNR and CDR2 FQNEAQ (reference sequence). With 5 bases removed from V and 3 bases from J, the gap between germline ends came to 6 bases.